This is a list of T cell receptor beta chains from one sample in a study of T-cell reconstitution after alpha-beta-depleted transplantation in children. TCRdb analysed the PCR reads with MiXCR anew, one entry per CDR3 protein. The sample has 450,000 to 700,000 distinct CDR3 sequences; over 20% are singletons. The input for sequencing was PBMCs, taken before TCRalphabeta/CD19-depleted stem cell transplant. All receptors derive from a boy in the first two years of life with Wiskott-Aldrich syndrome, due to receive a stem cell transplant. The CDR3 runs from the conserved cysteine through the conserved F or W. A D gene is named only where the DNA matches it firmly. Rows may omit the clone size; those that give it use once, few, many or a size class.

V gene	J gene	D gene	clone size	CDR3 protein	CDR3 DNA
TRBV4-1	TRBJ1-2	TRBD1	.	CASSQDKGQTYGYTF	TGCGCCAGCAGCCAAGATAAGGGACAGACCTATGGCTACACCTTC
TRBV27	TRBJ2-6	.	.	CASRKGTLSGANVLTF	TGTGCCAGCAGAAAGGGAACCCTCTCTGGGGCCAACGTCCTGACTTTC
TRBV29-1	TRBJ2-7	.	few	CSVATVSYEQYF	TGCAGCGTCGCGACAGTTTCCTACGAGCAGTACTTC
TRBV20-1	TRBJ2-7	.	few	CSTSQGAYEQYF	TGCAGTACCTCCCAGGGCGCCTACGAGCAGTACTTC
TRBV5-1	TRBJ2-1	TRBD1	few	CASSLANWGTGRYNEQFF	TGCGCCAGCAGCTTGGCGAATTGGGGGACAGGGCGGTACAATGAGCAGTTCTTC
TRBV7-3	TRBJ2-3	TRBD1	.	CASSPNGRGTDTQYF	TGTGCCAGCAGCCCAAATGGCAGGGGGACAGATACGCAGTATTTT
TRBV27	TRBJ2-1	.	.	CASRSLGSSYNEQFF	TGTGCCAGCAGGAGCTTAGGGAGCTCCTACAATGAGCAGTTCTTC
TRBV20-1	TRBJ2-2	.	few	CSASMVANTGELFF	TGCAGTGCTAGTATGGTCGCGAACACCGGGGAGCTGTTTTTT
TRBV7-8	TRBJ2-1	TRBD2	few	CASSLGGRAFNEQFF	TGTGCCAGCAGCTTGGGCGGGAGGGCCTTCAATGAGCAGTTCTTC
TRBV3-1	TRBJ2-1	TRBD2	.	CASSQARTSQQFNEQFF	TGTGCCAGCAGCCAAGCGAGGACTAGCCAGCAATTCAATGAGCAGTTCTTC
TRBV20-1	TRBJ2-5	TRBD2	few	CSAKKREGLETQYF	TGCAGTGCTAAAAAGCGGGAGGGCCTTGAGACCCAGTACTTC
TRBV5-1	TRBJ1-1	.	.	CASSLAGGTMNTEAFF	TGCGCCAGCAGCTTGGCCGGAGGGACCATGAACACTGAAGCTTTCTTT
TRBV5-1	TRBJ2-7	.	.	CASSLSSYEHYF	TGCGCCAGCAGCTTAAGCTCCTACGAGCATTACTTC
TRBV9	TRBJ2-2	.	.	CASSVVGGAHAGELFF	TGTGCCAGCAGCGTAGTGGGGGGAGCCCACGCCGGGGAGCTGTTTTTT
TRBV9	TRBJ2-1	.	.	CASSARDKGWDEQFF	TGTGCCAGCAGCGCCCGGGACAAAGGTTGGGATGAGCAGTTCTTC
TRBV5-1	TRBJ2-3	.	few	CASSPTAFTDTQYF	TGCGCCAGCAGCCCGACGGCTTTCACAGATACGCAGTATTTT
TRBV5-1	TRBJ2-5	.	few	CASSFGTGQETQYF	TGCGCCAGCAGCTTCGGGACGGGCCAAGAGACCCAGTACTTC
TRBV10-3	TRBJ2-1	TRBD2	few	CAISESPTSGSEQFF	TGTGCCATCAGTGAGTCACCGACTAGCGGGAGTGAGCAGTTCTTC
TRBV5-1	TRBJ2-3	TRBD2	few	CASSLMASGTSTDTQYF	TGCGCCAGCAGCTTGATGGCTAGCGGGACGAGCACAGATACGCAGTATTTT
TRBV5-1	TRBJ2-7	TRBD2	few	CASSQPGLATHEQYF	TGCGCCAGCAGCCAACCGGGACTAGCGACACACGAGCAGTACTTC
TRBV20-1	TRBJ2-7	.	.	CSAMASYSYNEQYF	TGCAGTGCTATGGCTAGCTACTCCTACAATGAGCAGTACTTC
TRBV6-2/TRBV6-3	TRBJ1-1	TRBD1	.	CASSRGTGVIPWGLVTQNTEAFF	TGTGCCAGCAGTCGAGGGACAGGGGTAATCCCGTGGGGGCTCGTAACCCAGAACACTGAAGCTTTCTTT
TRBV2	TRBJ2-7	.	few	CASKLTYEQYF	TGTGCCAGCAAGTTAACCTACGAGCAGTACTTC
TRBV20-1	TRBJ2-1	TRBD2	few	CSARELAGEKGEQFF	TGCAGTGCTAGAGAACTAGCGGGGGAAAAGGGTGAGCAGTTCTTC
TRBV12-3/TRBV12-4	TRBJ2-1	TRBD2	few	CASSSSGRQIYNEQFF	TGTGCCAGCAGTTCTAGCGGGAGACAGATTTACAATGAGCAGTTCTTC
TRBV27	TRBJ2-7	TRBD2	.	CASRQLGGGSNEQYF	TGTGCCAGCAGGCAACTTGGGGGGGGATCCAACGAGCAGTACTTC